This is a list of T cell receptor beta chains from one sample in a study of T cells in Graves' hyperthyroidism and ophthalmopathy. In TCRdb, the multiplex PCR reads were re-called with MiXCR into one record per CDR3 protein. The table shows about 840,000 distinct CDR3 sequences, with about two fifths occurring only once. Input material: blood. All receptors come from a man aged 18 to 30 with Graves' hyperthyroidism. Each CDR3 is given with its conserved first and last residue. The order of the fields is J gene, V gene, D gene, clone size, CDR3 DNA, CDR3 protein. The D gene is left open where the match is weak. Clone size is shown for a subset of rows, as once, few, many or a class of expanded clone.

>TRBJ1-2|TRBV4-1|TRBD1|.
TGCGCCAGCAGCCAAGGAGGACTAAGGACAGGGTCTAACTATGGCTACACCTTC
CASSQGGLRTGSNYGYTF
>TRBJ2-7|TRBV7-2|.|.
TGTGCCAGCAGCCCGGTGACGGCGCCCAACGAGCAGTACTTC
CASSPVTAPNEQYF
>TRBJ1-1|TRBV5-1|.|few
TGCGCCAGCAGCGTGGACACCCGAGGGACTGAAGCTTTCTTT
CASSVDTRGTEAFF
>TRBJ1-5|TRBV10-2|.|.
TGCGCCAGCAGTGAGACAGGGTTCGATCAGCCCCAGCATTTT
CASSETGFDQPQHF
>TRBJ2-2|TRBV20-1|TRBD2|.
TGCAGTGCCCAGAGCGGGGAAGATATCGGGGAGCTGTTTTTT
CSAQSGEDIGELFF
>TRBJ1-1|TRBV2|.|many
TGTGCCAGCCTCACCGCCCCTGAAGCTTTCTTT
CASLTAPEAFF
>TRBJ2-2|TRBV12-3/TRBV12-4|TRBD1|.
TGTGCCAGCAGTTTGGACAGGGATAACACCGGGGAGCTGTTTTTT
CASSLDRDNTGELFF
>TRBJ1-2|TRBV7-9|.|.
TGTGCCAGCAGCTTAGTTACCGGGGGGCGGGATGGCTACACCTTC
CASSLVTGGRDGYTF
>TRBJ2-7|TRBV11-2|.|.
TGTGCCAGCAGCTTATACAGGGACCTTACCTACGAGCAGTACTTC
CASSLYRDLTYEQYF
>TRBJ2-7|TRBV9|TRBD1|once
TGTGCCAGCAGCACCACAGGGGCTCTTGACGAGCAGTACTTC
CASSTTGALDEQYF
>TRBJ2-6|TRBV7-2|TRBD2|.
TGTGCCAGCAGCCAAGGGGCGTGGGAGGGAGGTGGGGCCAACGTCCTGACTTTC
CASSQGAWEGGGANVLTF
>TRBJ2-2|TRBV7-3|TRBD1|few
TGTGCCAGCAGCACAGACAGGGGGTCGAACACCGGGGAGCTGTTTTTT
CASSTDRGSNTGELFF
>TRBJ1-2|TRBV20-1|.|few
TGCAGTGCTGCAACCCGACAGGACTATGGCTACACCTTC
CSAATRQDYGYTF
>TRBJ2-2|TRBV24-1|.|.
TGTGCCAGCATAGAGACCGGCGAGCTGTTTTTT
CASIETGELFF
>TRBJ1-1|TRBV9|.|many
TGTGCCAGCAGCGTAGACGGGGAGGACACTGAAGCTTTCTTT
CASSVDGEDTEAFF
>TRBJ2-7|TRBV5-6|.|.
TGTGCCAGCAGCGCCTCCCCCGTGGACTACGAGCAGTACTTC
CASSASPVDYEQYF
>TRBJ2-7|TRBV20-1|TRBD2|many
TGCAGTGCTAGGGGGACTAGCGGGAGCTACGAGCAGTACTTC
CSARGTSGSYEQYF
>TRBJ1-3|TRBV7-2|.|few
TGTGCCAGCAGTTCTTTGGAGAGCTCTGGAAACACCATATATTTT
CASSSLESSGNTIYF
>TRBJ1-1|TRBV12-3/TRBV12-4|.|many
TGTGCCAGCAGTTGGGGACAAGACACTGAAGCTTTCTTT
CASSWGQDTEAFF
>TRBJ1-1|TRBV9|.|many
TGTGCCAGCAGCGCGGAGGGGAGCACTGAAGCTTTCTTT
CASSAEGSTEAFF
>TRBJ2-7|TRBV7-2|.|.
TGTGCCAGCAGCCAAGCCTCTTTCGGAGCCGCTTACTCCTACGAGCAGTACTTC
CASSQASFGAAYSYEQYF
>TRBJ1-2|TRBV6-5|.|.
TGTGCCAGCAGTTCCCCGACGGGAAGTTATGGCTACACCTTC
CASSSPTGSYGYTF
>TRBJ1-1|TRBV6-5|.|many
TGTGCCACCCTACCCCGAACGGCCAGGGGCACTGAAGCTTTCTTT
CATLPRTARGTEAFF
>TRBJ1-5|TRBV16|.|.
TGTGCCAGCAGCCAATGGGGGGCAGATTATAGCAATCAGCCCCAGCATTTT
CASSQWGADYSNQPQHF
>TRBJ2-7|TRBV29-1|.|many
TGCAGCGCAACCCGAGACAGTTCCTACGAGCAGTACTTC
CSATRDSSYEQYF
>TRBJ2-7|TRBV15|TRBD1|.
TGTGCCAGCAGCTTAGGAGGACAGGGTAGGAGTTACGAGCAGTACTTC
CASSLGGQGRSYEQYF
>TRBJ2-2|TRBV7-8|TRBD2|.
TGCGCCAGCAGCCAACCAACTAGCGGGGTGTATCGGGAGCTGTTTTTT
CASSQPTSGVYRELFF
>TRBJ2-7|TRBV7-9|.|.
TGTGCCAGCACCTGGGACTTCGACGAGCAGTACTTC
CASTWDFDEQYF
>TRBJ2-2|TRBV5-1|.|many
TGCGCCAGCAGCCCCGATGAGGAGCTGTTTTTT
CASSPDEELFF
>TRBJ2-7|TRBV7-7|.|.
TGCGCCAGCAGCGCCCCGGGACTGAACTACGAGCAGTACTTC
CASSAPGLNYEQYF
>TRBJ2-2|TRBV29-1|.|many
TGCAGCGTTCCGCGGGATAACACCGGGGAGCTGTTTTTT
CSVPRDNTGELFF
>TRBJ2-7|TRBV7-6|.|.
TGTGCCAGCAGCTTAAGACAGTTCCCCTACGAGCAGTACTTC
CASSLRQFPYEQYF
>TRBJ2-7|TRBV7-2|.|few
TGTGCCAGCAGTTTACCCCCGGGACGATCCTACGAGCAGTACTTC
CASSLPPGRSYEQYF
>TRBJ2-5|TRBV7-2|TRBD1|.
TGTGCCAGCAGCCCCGACAGGGCCAACCTCGTCCAGTACTTC
CASSPDRANLVQYF
>TRBJ2-2|TRBV7-8|TRBD2|few
TGTGCCAGCAGCTCAGCGGGGGGGCCTCTCGGGGAGCTGTTTTTT
CASSSAGGPLGELFF
>TRBJ1-5|TRBV2|.|many
TGTGCCAGCAGACAGGGACCGACGAATCAGCCCCAGCATTTT
CASRQGPTNQPQHF
>TRBJ1-2|TRBV10-2|TRBD1|.
TGCGCCACCGGACAGGGGAATGGCTACACCTTC
CATGQGNGYTF